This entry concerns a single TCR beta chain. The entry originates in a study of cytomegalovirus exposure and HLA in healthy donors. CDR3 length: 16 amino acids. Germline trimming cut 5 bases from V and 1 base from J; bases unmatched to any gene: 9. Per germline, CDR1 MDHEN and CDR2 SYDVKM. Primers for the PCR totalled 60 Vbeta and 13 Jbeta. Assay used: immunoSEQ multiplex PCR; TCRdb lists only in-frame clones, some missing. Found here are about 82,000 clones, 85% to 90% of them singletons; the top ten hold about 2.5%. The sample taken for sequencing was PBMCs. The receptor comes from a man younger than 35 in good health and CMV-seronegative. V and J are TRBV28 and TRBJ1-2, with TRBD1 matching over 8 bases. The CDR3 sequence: CASSQNGQGRNYGYTF. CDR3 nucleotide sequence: TGTGCCAGCAGTCAGAACGGACAGGGACGTAACTATGGCTACACCTTC.